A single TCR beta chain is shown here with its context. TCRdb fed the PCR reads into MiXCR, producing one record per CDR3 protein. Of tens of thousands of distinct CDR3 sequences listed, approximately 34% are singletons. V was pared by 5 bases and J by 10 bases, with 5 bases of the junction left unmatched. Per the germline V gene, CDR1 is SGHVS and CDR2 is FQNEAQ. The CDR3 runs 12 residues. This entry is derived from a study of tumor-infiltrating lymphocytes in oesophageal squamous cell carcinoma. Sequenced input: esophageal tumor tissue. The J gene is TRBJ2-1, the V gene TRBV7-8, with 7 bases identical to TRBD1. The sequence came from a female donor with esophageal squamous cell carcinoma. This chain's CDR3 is CASSLDRAEQFF. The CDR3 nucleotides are TGTGCCAGCAGCCTCGACAGGGCAGAGCAGTTCTTC.